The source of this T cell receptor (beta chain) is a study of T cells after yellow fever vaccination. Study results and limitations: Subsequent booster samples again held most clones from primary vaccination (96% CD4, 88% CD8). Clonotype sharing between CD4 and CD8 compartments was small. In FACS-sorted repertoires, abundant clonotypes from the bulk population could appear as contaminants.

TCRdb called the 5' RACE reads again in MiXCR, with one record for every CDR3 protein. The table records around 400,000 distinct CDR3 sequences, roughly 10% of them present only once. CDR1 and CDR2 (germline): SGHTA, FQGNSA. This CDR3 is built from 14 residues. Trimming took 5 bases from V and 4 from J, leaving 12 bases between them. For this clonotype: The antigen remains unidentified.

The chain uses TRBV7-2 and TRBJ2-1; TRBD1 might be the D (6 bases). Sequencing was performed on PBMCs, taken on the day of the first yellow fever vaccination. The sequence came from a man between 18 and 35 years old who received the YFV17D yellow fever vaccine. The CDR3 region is CASSPETGYNEQFF. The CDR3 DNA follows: TGTGCCAGCAGCCCCGAAACAGGGTACAATGAGCAGTTCTTC. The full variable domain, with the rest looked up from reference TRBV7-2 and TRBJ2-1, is GAGVSQSPSNKVTEKGKDVELRCDPISGHTALYWYRQSLGQGLEFLIYFQGNSAPDKSGLPSDRFSAERTGGSVSTLTIQRTQQEDSAVYLCASSPETGYNEQFFGPGTRLTVL.